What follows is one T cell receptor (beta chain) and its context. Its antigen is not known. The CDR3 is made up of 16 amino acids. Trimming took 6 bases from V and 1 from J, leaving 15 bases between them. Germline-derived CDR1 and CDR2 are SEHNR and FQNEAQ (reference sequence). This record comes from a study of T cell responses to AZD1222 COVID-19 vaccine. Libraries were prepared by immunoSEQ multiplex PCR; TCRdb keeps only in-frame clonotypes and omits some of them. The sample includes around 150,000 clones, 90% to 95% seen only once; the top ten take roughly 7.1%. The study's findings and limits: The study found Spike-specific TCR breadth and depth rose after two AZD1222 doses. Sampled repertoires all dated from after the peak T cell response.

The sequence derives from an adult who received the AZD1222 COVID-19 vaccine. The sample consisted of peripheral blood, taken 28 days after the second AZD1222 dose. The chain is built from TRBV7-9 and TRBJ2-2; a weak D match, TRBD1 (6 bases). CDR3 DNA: TGTGCCAGCAGTTGGGGAGCGACAGGGAACACCGGGGAGCTGTTTTTT. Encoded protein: CASSWGATGNTGELFF. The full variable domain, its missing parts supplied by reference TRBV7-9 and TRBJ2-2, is DTGVSQNPRHKITKRGQNVTFRCDPISEHNRLYWYRQTLGQGPEFLTYFQNEAQLEKSRLLSDRFSAERPKGSFSTLEIQRTEQGDSAMYLCASSWGATGNTGELFFGEGSRLTVL.